Sequencing of this TCR beta chain was carried out in a study of blood T cell repertoires in COVID-19. Study-wide background: Samples of COVID-19 (acute and convalescent) were obtained from the United States, Italy and Spain.

This CDR3 has 15 amino acids. Germline V gene sequence: CDR1 PRHDT, CDR2 FYEKMQ (reference sequence). Regarding this clone: One junction end disagrees with the germline gene, perhaps due to a read error.

Only in-frame clones appear in the TCRdb table, and some are missing; sequencing was by immunoSEQ multiplex PCR. This table holds 150,000 or so clones, roughly four fifths found once. The chain recombines TRBV13 with TRBJ2-5, with 10 bases fitting TRBD1. The specimen was peripheral blood. The receptor's source is a human donor with acute or convalescent COVID-19. The donor label of this sample is uncertain. The CDR3 nucleotides read TGTGCCAGCAGCTTAGGGACCGGGACAGGGGCCTCCCAGAACTTC. Protein: CASSLGTGTGASQNF.